The subject of this entry is one TCR beta chain. What it recognizes is unknown. No treatment of any kind had been given to any patient before thyroid surgery. TCRdb reanalyzed the PCR reads via MiXCR. The profile covers approximately 6,300 clones, with approximately 35% appearing a single time and 26% taken by the ten largest. The data were obtained in a study of metastatic and nonmetastatic thyroid tumors. Germline loops: CDR1 MNHEY, CDR2 SVGEGT. This CDR3 contains 14 residues. V dropped 6 bases and J dropped 3; count of bases not matched to a gene: 7. Study observations and caveats: The study reportedly found significantly higher TCR beta diversity in malignant thyroid tumors than benign nodules, in blood and tumor.

The source of this sequence is a male donor with papillary thyroid cancer or a benign thyroid nodule (not recorded which). Some clones in this sample may be carry-over from other donors' samples. The V and J genes are TRBV6-2 or TRBV6-3 and TRBJ1-1; 7 bases map to TRBD1. The sequenced sample consisted of adjacent normal tissue. CDR3 coding DNA: TGTGCCAGCAGGCCGGGACAGCGTCACACTGAAGCTTTCTTT. Protein: CASRPGQRHTEAFF.